A selection of T cell receptor beta chains follows, all from one sample in a study of T-cell reconstitution after alpha-beta-depleted transplantation in children. One entry per CDR3 protein, called by TCRdb with MiXCR from the PCR reads. Among about 310,000 distinct CDR3 sequences listed, about a quarter were seen once. The sequences come from PBMCs, mostly from graft donor cells, collected 180 days after TCRalphabeta/CD19-depleted stem cell transplant. These receptors were collected from a male patient aged 5 to 17 who had a stem cell transplant for acute lymphoblastic leukemia, so the T cells may come from the graft donor. Each CDR3 is given with its conserved first and last residue. The order of the fields is J gene, D gene, clone size, V gene, CDR3 protein, CDR3 DNA. D genes are given only for firm matches. Where a row states a size, it is once, few, many or the class of an expanded clone; other rows omit it.

j_gene: TRBJ2-1; d_gene: TRBD2; abundance: .; v_gene: TRBV12-3/TRBV12-4; CDR3aa: CASRPGLAGNNEQFF; CDR3nt: TGTGCCAGCAGACCCGGACTAGCTGGAAACAATGAGCAGTTCTTC
j_gene: TRBJ1-5; d_gene: .; abundance: .; v_gene: TRBV28; CDR3aa: CASSFVGRNNQPQHF; CDR3nt: TGTGCCAGCAGTTTCGTGGGCAGGAACAATCAGCCCCAGCATTTT
j_gene: TRBJ2-7; d_gene: .; abundance: .; v_gene: TRBV11-2; CDR3aa: CASSLTRATYEQYF; CDR3nt: TGTGCCAGCAGCCTAACCCGGGCCACCTACGAGCAGTACTTC
j_gene: TRBJ2-1; d_gene: TRBD1; abundance: .; v_gene: TRBV2; CDR3aa: CASSDYRAGGRSSYNEQFF; CDR3nt: TGTGCCAGCAGTGACTATAGGGCAGGGGGTCGAAGCTCCTACAATGAGCAGTTCTTC
j_gene: TRBJ2-5; d_gene: TRBD1; abundance: few; v_gene: TRBV9; CDR3aa: CASNPPGQGETQYF; CDR3nt: TGTGCCAGTAACCCCCCGGGACAGGGGGAGACCCAGTACTTC
j_gene: TRBJ1-6; d_gene: .; abundance: .; v_gene: TRBV20-1; CDR3aa: CSARVPRGGYNSPLHF; CDR3nt: TGCAGTGCTAGAGTCCCACGGGGGGGTTATAATTCACCCCTCCACTTT
j_gene: TRBJ2-4; d_gene: .; abundance: few; v_gene: TRBV19; CDR3aa: CASNPGKGGAKNIQYF; CDR3nt: TGTGCCAGTAACCCCGGGAAGGGTGGGGCCAAAAACATTCAGTACTTC
j_gene: TRBJ2-2; d_gene: .; abundance: few; v_gene: TRBV18; CDR3aa: CASSPLAANTGELFF; CDR3nt: TGTGCCAGCTCACCACTAGCTGCTAACACCGGGGAGCTGTTTTTT
j_gene: TRBJ2-3; d_gene: .; abundance: .; v_gene: TRBV9; CDR3aa: CASSVTGGVRTDTQYF; CDR3nt: TGTGCCAGCAGCGTAACCGGGGGAGTAAGGACAGATACGCAGTATTTT
j_gene: TRBJ1-5; d_gene: .; abundance: .; v_gene: TRBV6-1; CDR3aa: CASSTGGWGQPQHF; CDR3nt: TGTGCCAGCAGTACGGGGGGCTGGGGTCAGCCCCAGCATTTT
j_gene: TRBJ2-7; d_gene: .; abundance: .; v_gene: TRBV18; CDR3aa: CASSPISGYSYEQYF; CDR3nt: TGTGCCAGCTCACCTATTAGCGGTTACTCATACGAGCAGTACTTC
j_gene: TRBJ2-2; d_gene: .; abundance: .; v_gene: TRBV20-1; CDR3aa: CSARRKRAGNTGELFF; CDR3nt: TGCAGTGCTAGACGCAAGAGAGCGGGCAACACCGGGGAGCTGTTTTTT
j_gene: TRBJ1-6; d_gene: .; abundance: few; v_gene: TRBV27; CDR3aa: CASSLSRSPLHF; CDR3nt: TGTGCCAGCAGTTTATCGAGGTCACCCCTCCACTTT
j_gene: TRBJ2-7; d_gene: TRBD2; abundance: few; v_gene: TRBV20-1; CDR3aa: CSARHPTSGSYEQYF; CDR3nt: TGCAGTGCTAGACACCCTACTAGCGGGAGCTACGAGCAGTACTTC
j_gene: TRBJ2-7; d_gene: .; abundance: .; v_gene: TRBV5-1; CDR3aa: CASSLEMGQAYEQYF; CDR3nt: TGCGCCAGCAGCTTGGAGATGGGACAAGCCTACGAGCAGTACTTC
j_gene: TRBJ2-7; d_gene: TRBD2; abundance: few; v_gene: TRBV7-6; CDR3aa: CASSNRLAGAYEQYF; CDR3nt: TGTGCCAGCAGCAACCGACTAGCGGGGGCCTACGAGCAGTACTTC
j_gene: TRBJ1-1; d_gene: .; abundance: few; v_gene: TRBV5-6; CDR3aa: CASSWNPMNTEAFF; CDR3nt: TGTGCCAGCAGCTGGAATCCCATGAACACTGAAGCTTTCTTT
j_gene: TRBJ2-1; d_gene: TRBD2; abundance: few; v_gene: TRBV7-7; CDR3aa: CASSGISGEFF; CDR3nt: TGTGCCAGCAGCGGCATTAGCGGGGAGTTCTTC
j_gene: TRBJ2-2; d_gene: .; abundance: few; v_gene: TRBV18; CDR3aa: CASSPSNGPRNTGELFF; CDR3nt: TGTGCCAGCTCACCCTCGAATGGGCCCCGGAACACCGGGGAGCTGTTTTTT
j_gene: TRBJ2-3; d_gene: .; abundance: .; v_gene: TRBV18; CDR3aa: CATGILTDTQYF; CDR3nt: TGTGCCACCGGGATCCTCACAGATACGCAGTATTTT
j_gene: TRBJ2-7; d_gene: .; abundance: .; v_gene: TRBV11-2; CDR3aa: CASSLARTLSEQYF; CDR3nt: TGTGCCAGCAGCTTAGCCCGGACTTTAAGCGAGCAGTACTTC
j_gene: TRBJ2-1; d_gene: TRBD2; abundance: .; v_gene: TRBV3-1; CDR3aa: CASSPYLTSGGHNEQFF; CDR3nt: TGTGCCAGCAGCCCCTATTTGACTAGCGGTGGCCACAATGAGCAGTTCTTC
j_gene: TRBJ2-1; d_gene: .; abundance: few; v_gene: TRBV12-3/TRBV12-4; CDR3aa: CASSQGIQYNEQFF; CDR3nt: TGTGCCAGCAGCCAGGGGATTCAGTACAATGAGCAGTTCTTC
j_gene: TRBJ2-3; d_gene: TRBD2; abundance: few; v_gene: TRBV6-1; CDR3aa: CASRWLAGITDTQYF; CDR3nt: TGTGCCAGCAGATGGCTAGCGGGAATCACAGATACGCAGTATTTT
j_gene: TRBJ2-2; d_gene: .; abundance: .; v_gene: TRBV18; CDR3aa: CASSLMGTPNTGELFF; CDR3nt: TGTGCCAGCTCACTCATGGGTACGCCGAACACCGGGGAGCTGTTTTTT
j_gene: TRBJ1-4; d_gene: .; abundance: .; v_gene: TRBV4-1; CDR3aa: CASSQENRESGKLFF; CDR3nt: TGCGCCAGCAGCCAAGAGAACAGGGAATCCGGAAAACTGTTTTTT
j_gene: TRBJ2-7; d_gene: .; abundance: .; v_gene: TRBV3-1; CDR3aa: CASSLSSRGSYEQYF; CDR3nt: TGTGCCAGCAGCCTATCTAGCCGAGGATCCTACGAGCAGTACTTC
j_gene: TRBJ1-1; d_gene: .; abundance: many; v_gene: TRBV6-6; CDR3aa: CASSYPENTEAFF; CDR3nt: TGTGCCAGCAGTTACCCAGAGAACACTGAAGCTTTCTTT
j_gene: TRBJ2-5; d_gene: TRBD2; abundance: few; v_gene: TRBV18; CDR3aa: CASSLLTSGMAETQYF; CDR3nt: TGTGCCAGCTCACTTTTGACTAGCGGGATGGCGGAGACCCAGTACTTC
j_gene: TRBJ1-1; d_gene: .; abundance: many; v_gene: TRBV7-2; CDR3aa: CASSFRAVNTEAFF; CDR3nt: TGTGCCAGCAGCTTCAGGGCCGTGAACACTGAAGCTTTCTTT
j_gene: TRBJ2-1; d_gene: TRBD2; abundance: few; v_gene: TRBV9; CDR3aa: CASSGGGSYNEQFF; CDR3nt: TGTGCCAGCAGCGGCGGGGGCTCCTACAATGAGCAGTTCTTC
j_gene: TRBJ2-3; d_gene: TRBD2; abundance: .; v_gene: TRBV20-1; CDR3aa: CSARALSGRPGTDTQYF; CDR3nt: TGCAGTGCTAGAGCGCTTAGCGGGAGGCCCGGCACAGATACGCAGTATTTT
j_gene: TRBJ2-7; d_gene: TRBD2; abundance: .; v_gene: TRBV12-3/TRBV12-4; CDR3aa: CASSLSWVAGAYEQYF; CDR3nt: TGTGCCAGCAGTTTATCTTGGGTAGCGGGAGCCTACGAGCAGTACTTC